These 20 T cell receptor beta chains share one sample of origin, sequenced in a study of beta chain features in type 1 diabetes. The study's findings and limits: Among all four CD4+ subsets, Type 1 diabetes patients had TCRB CDR3s that were moderately but significantly shorter.

Their antigens are not known. The isolated RNA, all of it, was reverse transcribed, so expressed TCRB transcripts were what got sequenced. This table comes from immunoSEQ multiplex PCR, and its TCRdb copy is limited to in-frame clones, with some not included. The sample includes some 660,000 clones, 11% to 15% of them seen just once. The sequencing sample was made of naive CD4+ T cells from blood. These receptors were collected from a young man with type 1 diabetes.

This clone has more than one count but fewer than ten. The chain couples TRBV6-1 to TRBJ1-4; 9 bases fit TRBD1. The CDR3 sequence is 15 residues long. V was pared by 6 bases and J by 8 bases, with 10 bases of the junction left unmatched. Looked up from germline, CDR1 is MNHNS and CDR2 is SASEGT. CDR3 nucleotide sequence: TGTGCCAGCAGCCAAGGGACAGGGTCATCGGAAAAACTGTTTTTT. This codes for CASSQGTGSSEKLFF.

This clone was counted a few times. The V call is TRBV7-2, the J call TRBJ1-1; 8 positions agree with TRBD1. The trim removed 7 bases at V and 1 base at J, leaving 5 bases unmatched. CDR1 and CDR2 from the germline V gene are SGHTA and FQGNSA. This CDR3 is 14 amino acids long. In DNA, the CDR3 is TGTGCCAGCATCCACAGGGGGAGGAACACTGAAGCTTTCTTT. It is translated as CASIHRGRNTEAFF. The whole variable domain, remainder taken from reference TRBV7-2 and TRBJ1-1, is GAGVSQSPSNKVTEKGKDVELRCDPISGHTALYWYRQSLGQGLEFLIYFQGNSAPDKSGLPSDRFSAERTGGSVSTLTIQRTQQEDSAVYLCASIHRGRNTEAFFGQGTRLTVV.

This clone was observed a few times. The gene calls are TRBV25-1 and TRBJ1-4; 8 positions agree with TRBD1. Germline V gives CDR1 MGHDK, CDR2 SYGVNS. This CDR3 has 17 residues. Losses at the gene ends were 3 bases for V and 7 bases for J; bases not matched to a gene: 13. CDR3 protein: CASSDPGQARSVEKLFF. The CDR3 bases are TGTGCCAGCAGTGATCCGGGACAGGCTCGCTCCGTTGAAAAACTGTTTTTT.

The V and J genes are TRBV20-1 and TRBJ2-5; D uncertain. Trimming left V 8 bases short and J 7 bases short, with 14 bases between. The CDR3 runs to 11 residues. The V gene's germline CDR1 is DFQATT and CDR2 SNEGSKA (reference sequence). In DNA form, the CDR3 reads TGCAGTCCAAGAGCAGGTGGGACCCAGTACTTC. Protein product: CSPRAGGTQYF.

This clone has only a few counts. V usage is TRBV5-4 and J usage is TRBJ2-5; a possible D gene is TRBD1 (6 bases). The CDR3 is made up of 14 amino acids. Germline lookup yields CDR1 SGHNT and CDR2 YYREEE (reference sequence). V lost 3 bases to trimming and J lost 2 bases, with 11 bases between them. The CDR3 DNA sequence: TGTGCCAGCAGCTCTCCAGGGGTTCAAGAGACCCAGTACTTC. Translation: CASSSPGVQETQYF.

The chain couples TRBV9 to TRBJ2-7, with D perhaps TRBD2 (6 bases). The germline V gene encodes CDR1 SGDLS and CDR2 YYNGEE. The CDR3 spans 16 residues. V was pared by 4 bases and J by 4 bases, with 21 bases between. The CDR3 loop reads CASSPGTADWSYEQYF. The CDR3 DNA sequence: TGTGCCAGCAGCCCAGGGACTGCCGACTGGTCATACGAGCAGTACTTC.

A few counts support this clone. This chain links TRBV25-1 with TRBJ2-3; 9 bases line up with TRBD1. The germline gives CDR1 MGHDK, CDR2 SYGVNS. V lost 5 bases and J lost 3; bases outside the gene matches: 9. The CDR3 covers 16 residues. The CDR3 sequence is CASSIPGTGMTDTQYF. CDR3 DNA sequence: TGTGCCAGCAGTATACCCGGGACAGGGATGACAGATACGCAGTATTTT.

This clone was counted a few times. The chain uses TRBV2 and TRBJ1-3; no definite D call. Trimming shortened V by 3 bases and J by 8 bases, and 8 bases separated the two germline ends. From germline, CDR1 is SNHLY and CDR2 FYNNEI. The CDR3 totals 12 residues. CDR3 DNA sequence: TGTGCCAGCAGTGACCCCGGGGACACCATATATTTT. Protein: CASSDPGDTIYF.

This clone was seen a handful of times. This rearrangement joins TRBV6-6 to TRBJ2-5, with D hard to call. The CDR3 sequence is 11 residues long. Trimming removed 7 bases from V and 3 bases from J, with 6 bases in between. Looked up from germline, CDR1 is MNHNY and CDR2 is SVGAGI (reference sequence). The CDR3 sequence is CASTQKETQYF. Here the CDR3 DNA reads TGTGCCAGCACCCAAAAAGAGACCCAGTACTTC.

CDR3 DNA: TGTGCCAGCAGCTCAACACAGGGGAACGACGAGCAGTACTTC. Translation: CASSSTQGNDEQYF. This chain links TRBV7-2 with TRBJ2-7; 7 bases fit TRBD1. Trimming at V came to 4 bases and at J to 5 bases, leaving 8 bases not matched to a gene. The CDR3 consists of 14 residues. Germline V CDR1 and CDR2: SGHTA, FQGNSA.

The chain recombines TRBV6-5 with TRBJ2-7; TRBD2 matches 9 bases. The CDR3 has 13 residues. V lost 2 bases, J lost 6 bases, and 2 bases stayed unmatched. CDR1 and CDR2 from the germline V gene are MNHEY and SVGAGI. CDR3 amino acids: CASSYVAGVEQYF. In DNA, the CDR3 is TGTGCCAGCAGTTACGTAGCGGGGGTCGAGCAGTACTTC.

This clone was detected only a few times. This rearrangement joins TRBV20-1 to TRBJ1-2, with D possibly TRBD1 on 5 matching bases. The CDR3 runs 11 residues. Germline V gene lookup returns CDR1 DFQATT and CDR2 SNEGSKA (reference sequence). The V gene lost 3 bases and the J gene lost 4 bases, with 6 bases spanning the gap. CDR3 DNA: TGCAGTGCTAGCAGGGTCTATGGCTACACCTTC. Translating it yields CSASRVYGYTF.

This clone came up a few times. V gene TRBV5-1 combines with J gene TRBJ2-1; D possibly corresponds to TRBD1 (6 bases). V lost 4 bases to trimming and J lost 6 bases, with 20 bases between them. CDR1 is SGHRS and CDR2 is YFSETQ in the germline V gene. This CDR3 has 16 residues. The CDR3 nucleotides are TGCGCCAGCAGCGTGCAAGCCGCAGGGGCGGGCAATGAGCAGTTCTTC. This translates into CASSVQAAGAGNEQFF.

This clone was found a few times. The chain has TRBV28 and TRBJ1-1; the D gene is possibly TRBD1 (6 bases). The CDR3 sequence is 15 residues long. Germline V gene data show CDR1 as MDHEN and CDR2 as SYDVKM. Trimming left V 4 bases short and J 5 bases short, with 17 bases between. The CDR3 is CASSSPGAGKTEAFF. In nucleotides, the CDR3 is TGTGCCAGCAGTTCGCCAGGGGCAGGGAAAACTGAAGCTTTCTTT.

The rearrangement joins TRBV7-9 to TRBJ1-5; D is perhaps TRBD1 (6 bases). V was trimmed by 5 bases and J by 3 bases, leaving 11 bases between them. This CDR3 comprises 14 residues. Germline lookup yields CDR1 SEHNR and CDR2 FQNEAQ (reference sequence). The CDR3 sequence is CASSPQGHNQPQHF. As DNA, the CDR3 is TGTGCCAGCAGCCCCCAGGGGCACAATCAGCCCCAGCATTTT. Supplemented by reference TRBV7-9 and TRBJ1-5, the full variable domain reads DTGVSQNPRHKITKRGQNVTFRCDPISEHNRLYWYRQTLGQGPEFLTYFQNEAQLEKSRLLSDRFSAERPKGSFSTLEIQRTEQGDSAMYLCASSPQGHNQPQHFGDGTRLSIL.

The rearrangement uses TRBV9 and TRBJ2-2, with D possibly TRBD1 on 7 matching bases. The V gene's germline CDR1 is SGDLS and CDR2 YYNGEE. The CDR3 has 16 residues. V was shortened by 5 bases and J by 4 bases, with 18 bases between the two germline ends. The chain's CDR3 is CASRFEGAGTTGELFF. In DNA form, the CDR3 reads TGTGCCAGCAGATTTGAGGGGGCGGGGACCACCGGGGAGCTGTTTTTT.

The chain combines TRBV7-2 with TRBJ2-5; 8 nucleotides match TRBD2. Germline V lookup: CDR1 SGHTA, CDR2 FQGNSA. With 6 bases clipped from V and 5 bases from J, the junction kept 8 bases outside the gene matches. The CDR3 is made up of 14 amino acids. CDR3 residues: CASSSAGVSETQYF. The CDR3 DNA is TGTGCCAGCAGTTCAGCGGGAGTATCGGAGACCCAGTACTTC.

This chain links TRBV7-9 with TRBJ2-7, with a tentative D call TRBD1 (6 bases). The CDR3 is 12 amino acids. Germline CDR1 is SEHNR and CDR2 is FQNEAQ (reference sequence). With 5 bases removed from V and 3 bases from J, the gap between germline ends came to 8 bases. The CDR3 region has the DNA TGTGCCAGCAGCCAGGACAGCTACGAGCAGTACTTC. Translated: CASSQDSYEQYF.

The chain joins TRBV7-9 to TRBJ2-7; the match to TRBD2 covers 10 bases. J lost 1 base, V lost 2 bases, and 2 bases had no gene match. CDR1 is SEHNR, CDR2 FQNEAQ, per germline (reference sequence). This CDR3 spans 15 amino acids. The chain's CDR3 is CASSLLAGASYEQYF. CDR3 coding DNA: TGTGCCAGCAGCTTACTAGCGGGAGCTTCCTACGAGCAGTACTTC.

This clone occurred a few times. This chain joins TRBV6-1 and TRBJ1-2, with a possible D match to TRBD1 (5 bases). Looked up from germline, CDR1 is MNHNS and CDR2 is SASEGT. The CDR3 has 17 amino acids. Trimming took 1 base from V and 1 from J, leaving 16 bases between them. As DNA, the CDR3 is TGTGCCAGCAGTGAAGGTGAAGGGACTTACAGTAACTATGGCTACACCTTC. Translating gives CASSEGEGTYSNYGYTF.